This paragraph reports one TCR beta chain. This entry is derived from a study of shared clonotypes between healthy human individuals. Across the study: Each donor's CD4 naive and CD4 memory cells filled three plates apiece, CD8 naive two, and CD8 memory one.

Across several immunoSEQ plates, the genomic DNA of each subset was split evenly. Sequenced by immunoSEQ multiplex PCR; TCRdb stores in-frame clones only, minus some. The sample has millions of clones; about 95% are singletons. Naive-designated CD8 cells lacked CD45RO, were positively enriched for CCR7, and omitted terminally differentiated effector memory CD45RA+ cells. Only Caucasian adults living in Nashville, Tennessee made up the donor group. The CDR3 is 16 amino acids. Trimming left V 5 bases short and J 1 base short, with 15 bases between. CDR1 LNHDA and CDR2 SQIVND come from the germline V gene (reference sequence).

The sequence came from a young man in good health. The sequenced material came from naive CD8+ T cells sorted from blood. The gene calls are TRBV19 and TRBJ1-5, with D possibly matching TRBD1 (5 bases). CDR3 region: CASSGGGFGSNQPQHF. The CDR3 DNA reads TGTGCCAGTAGTGGTGGGGGATTCGGGAGCAATCAGCCCCAGCATTTT.